This note documents a single T cell receptor (beta chain) sequence. Its target antigen remains unknown. The record has no base qualities; no much larger clone is one base away. This record comes from a study of T cell responses to AZD1222 COVID-19 vaccine (dated by TCRdb to about 2021). In the study overall: A total of over 230 trial participants underwent TCR sequencing, of whom under 220 had received two doses of AZD1222 and roughly 26 had received two doses of the MenACWY control vaccine. Enrollment into the trials was organized by age into subgroups of 18-55, 56-69 and 70-plus years, and those subgroups contained roughly 160, 29 and 62 TCR-sequenced participants, respectively.

Sequences LGHDT (CDR1) and YNNKEL (CDR2) are obtained from the germline V gene (reference sequence). V sheds 4 bases and J sheds 0 bases, leaving 10 bases between their ends. Including cysteine and phenylalanine, the CDR3 has 15 amino acids. The sequence is cut down to CDR3 DNA, 45 bases in frame from base 1. The paper as a whole reports these results and caveats: Conclusions about previously exposed vaccinees were limited because only a handful of AZD1222 recipients were SARS-CoV-2 seropositive at baseline. Most participants were white British and females outnumbered males, and the authors suggested that clonal diversity may have been underestimated. Reportedly, almost half of the unique spike-specific TCRs recognized epitopes lying outside the regions that are mutated in the B.1.351 and B.1.1.7 variants. In the small 56-69-year group, the increase in depth fell short of significance, most likely because of low power. Because no samples from the day 14 peak response were available, repertoires could be characterized only after the peak T cell response. The whole spike protein was spanned by vaccine-associated CD4 TCRs, and dominant responses were seen in regions 160-218 and 743-854. Spike-specific TCR breadth and depth rose significantly after two AZD1222 doses compared with day 0 and with MenACWY recipients.

The CDR3 regions of human TCRbeta chains were analyzed by immunosequencing. The study's own analysis went as follows. TCRs in the repertoires were compared against a reference library of SARS-CoV-2-specific TCRs that had been generated with the MIRA antigen-specificity platform. Breadth was defined as the fraction of unique TCRs that were SARS-CoV-2-associated. Depth was defined as the fraction of total T cells that were SARS-CoV-2-associated. Using the MIRA data, every spike-specific TCR was mapped to the spike region that the TCR reacted to and assigned to either a CD4 or a CD8 class. Log10-transformed breadth and depth values were compared by one-way ANOVA with Sidak's multiple comparisons tests. TCRdb provides this immuneACCESS table in a form limited to in-frame rearrangements. Some clones are lacking; in checked studies, under half of them reflect an unresolved V gene, and why the rest are absent is not known. For V, J and clone size, that table is used; D and trimming come from the DNA. Present in this sample are 100,000 to 120,000 clones, 75% to 90% of which were seen just once. The biggest ten clones account for 40% to 55% of the sample.

Interpreted using the paper, the time point label stands for: about 28 days (+/-7) after the second vaccine dose. AZD1222 recipients with second doses at about 4 weeks or about 12 weeks were pooled, because spike-specific TCR depth and breadth did not differ between schedules. Vaccinee samples were obtained from the UK trials COV001 and COV002, which included a single-blind randomized controlled phase 2/3 trial of AZD1222 (ChAdOx1 nCoV-19) in healthy adults. For TCRbeta chain sequencing, PBMC samples were collected from trial participants at day 0 and at day 28 after the second dose. This clonotype was obtained from an adult who received the AZD1222 COVID-19 vaccine. This specimen was peripheral blood, taken 28 days after the second AZD1222 dose. The rearranged chain carries TRBV3-1 (or the pseudogene TRBV3-2) and TRBJ1-5; possibly the D gene is TRBD1, per 6 matching bases. The base sequence is TGTGCCAGCAGCCGGACAGCAAGTAGCAATCAGCCCCAGCATTTT. It encodes CASSRTASSNQPQHF.